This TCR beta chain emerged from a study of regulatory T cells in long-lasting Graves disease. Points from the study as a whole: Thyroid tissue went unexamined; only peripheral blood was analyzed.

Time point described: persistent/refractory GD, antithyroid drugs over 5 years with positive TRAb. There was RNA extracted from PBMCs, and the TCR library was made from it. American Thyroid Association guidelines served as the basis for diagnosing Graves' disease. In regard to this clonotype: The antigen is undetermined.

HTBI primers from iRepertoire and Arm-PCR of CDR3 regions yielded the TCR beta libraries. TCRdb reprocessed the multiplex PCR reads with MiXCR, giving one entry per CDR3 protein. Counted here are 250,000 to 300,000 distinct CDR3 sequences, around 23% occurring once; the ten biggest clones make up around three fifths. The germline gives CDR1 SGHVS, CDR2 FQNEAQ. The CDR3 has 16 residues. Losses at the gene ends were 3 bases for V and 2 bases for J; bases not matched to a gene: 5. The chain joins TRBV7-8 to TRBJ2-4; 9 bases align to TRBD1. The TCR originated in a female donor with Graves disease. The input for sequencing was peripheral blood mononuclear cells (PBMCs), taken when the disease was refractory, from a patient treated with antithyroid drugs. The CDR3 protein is CASSFGQGISKNIQYF. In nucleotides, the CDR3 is TGTGCCAGCAGCTTTGGACAGGGGATTTCCAAAAACATTCAGTACTTC.